A single sample gave rise to the 20 T cell receptor beta chains below, sequenced in a study of cytomegalovirus exposure and HLA in healthy donors (TCRdb year 2017). Libraries were built with the immunoSEQ multiplex PCR assay. The multiplex PCR relied on a mix of 60 forward primers for TCR Vbeta segments and 13 reverse primers for TCR Jbeta segments. TCRdb provides this immuneACCESS table in a form limited to in-frame rearrangements. Some clones are lacking; in checked studies, under half of them reflect an unresolved V gene, and why the rest are absent is not known. The sample yields under 100,000 clones; 70% were counted once. The ten largest make up more than 13% of the sample. Sequenced sample: PBMCs. These receptors came from a woman aged 45-65 years in good health and CMV-seropositive.

This clone occurred a few times. This chain joins TRBV6-1 and TRBJ2-7; 8 nucleotides agree with TRBD2. J lost 7 bases, V lost 2 bases, and 7 bases had no gene match. The CDR3 consists of 14 residues. Germline V gene sequence: CDR1 MNHNS, CDR2 SASEGT. CDR3 in DNA: TGTGCCAGCAGTGAACTTAGGAGCGGGGGAGAGCAGTACTTC. It codes for CASSELRSGGEQYF.

This CDR3 is CASSSWTSGSTDTQYF. The DNA for the CDR3 is TGTGCCAGCAGCTCCTGGACTAGCGGGAGCACAGATACGCAGTATTTT. This chain connects TRBV7-6 to TRBJ2-3; 11 bases are a match to TRBD2. Trimming took 4 bases from V and 0 from J; bases not matched to a gene: 3. The CDR3 runs to 16 residues. CDR1 SGHVS and CDR2 FNYEAQ come from the germline V gene.

This clone was recorded only once. The rearrangement joins TRBV25-1 to TRBJ2-1; TRBD2 matches 11 bases. The germline V gene encodes CDR1 MGHDK and CDR2 SYGVNS. The CDR3 loop spans 17 amino acids. V lost 3 bases, J lost 4 bases, and 8 bases stayed unmatched. This CDR3 is CASSDFVLAGVYNEQFF. In DNA form, the CDR3 reads TGTGCCAGCAGTGATTTCGTACTAGCGGGAGTATACAATGAGCAGTTCTTC.

The rearrangement uses TRBV6-1 and TRBJ1-1, with TRBD1 matching over 7 bases. Trimming cost V 7 bases and J 5 bases; bases outside gene matches: 10. The CDR3 consists of 14 residues. Germline values: CDR1 MNHNS, CDR2 SASEGT. CDR3 DNA: TGTGCCAGCACACCGACAGGGAGAGTGACTGAAGCTTTCTTT. Translation: CASTPTGRVTEAFF.

The chain uses TRBV6-5 and TRBJ2-7; D not resolved. V shed 6 bases and J shed 3 bases, with 6 bases lying between them. Germline lookup yields CDR1 MNHEY and CDR2 SVGAGI. CDR3 length: 11 amino acids. Here the CDR3 reads CASSNHYEQYF. The DNA of the CDR3 is TGTGCCAGCAGCAATCACTACGAGCAGTACTTC.

J is TRBJ2-5 and V is TRBV10-3; 12 bases line up with TRBD2. J was trimmed by 2 bases and V by 6 bases; bases with no gene match: 19. CDR3 length: 20 amino acids. CDR1 and CDR2 from the germline V gene are ENHRY and SYGVKD. In nucleotides, the CDR3 is TGTGCCATCAGACCCGGGACAGGGCGCCTTGGACTAGCGGGACAAGAGACCCAGTACTTC. This sequence encodes CAIRPGTGRLGLAGQETQYF.

This chain links TRBV9 with TRBJ2-7; possible D gene TRBD2, 5 bases. V was shortened by 4 bases and J by 2 bases, with 19 bases between the two germline ends. Germline V gene sequence: CDR1 SGDLS, CDR2 YYNGEE. The CDR3 contains 16 residues. The CDR3, as DNA: TGTGCCAGCAGCCTCACGGGGTCCACTGACGCCTACGAGCAGTACTTC. Protein: CASSLTGSTDAYEQYF. Full variable domain (rest looked up from reference TRBV9 and TRBJ2-7): DSGVTQTPKHLITATGQRVTLRCSPRSGDLSVYWYQQSLDQGLQFLIQYYNGEERAKGNILERFSAQQFPDLHSELNLSSLELGDSALYFCASSLTGSTDAYEQYFGPGTRLTVT.

V is TRBV2 and J is TRBJ2-2, with D tentatively TRBD1 (5 bases). This CDR3 contains 13 residues. Germline CDR1 SNHLY, CDR2 FYNNEI. Trimming removed 6 bases from V and 3 bases from J, with 8 bases in between. This chain's CDR3 is CASRWGYTGELFF. In DNA form, the CDR3 reads TGTGCCAGCAGATGGGGCTACACCGGGGAGCTGTTTTTT.

J is TRBJ2-7 and V is TRBV5-6; 10 bases agree with TRBD2. V lost 0 bases, J lost 7 bases, and 10 bases stayed unmatched. The CDR3 has 16 amino acids. Germline V gives CDR1 SGHDT, CDR2 YYEEEE. The CDR3 nucleotides are TGTGCCAGCAGCTTGGCCGCGGGACTAGCGCCTCGAGAGCAGTACTTC. Encoded protein: CASSLAAGLAPREQYF.

J is TRBJ2-7 and V is TRBV9; a possible D gene is TRBD2 (5 bases). The CDR3 is 16 residues long. Trimming shortened V by 4 bases and J by 6 bases, and 23 bases separated the two germline ends. Germline CDR1 reads SGDLS; CDR2 reads YYNGEE. The chain's CDR3 is CASSPRRSGPLLEQYF. The CDR3 coding sequence is TGTGCCAGCAGCCCCCGCCGGAGCGGCCCCCTACTCGAGCAGTACTTC. The full variable domain, with the rest looked up from reference TRBV9 and TRBJ2-7, is DSGVTQTPKHLITATGQRVTLRCSPRSGDLSVYWYQQSLDQGLQFLIQYYNGEERAKGNILERFSAQQFPDLHSELNLSSLELGDSALYFCASSPRRSGPLLEQYFGPGTRLTVT.

This clone was recorded a few times. The V call is TRBV29-1, the J call TRBJ2-7; the match to TRBD2 covers 9 bases. The germline gives CDR1 SQVTM, CDR2 ANQGSEA. V gave up 3 bases and J gave up 0 bases; unmatched junction bases: 3. The CDR3 covers 14 residues. CDR3 region: CSVDLSGSSYEQYF. The CDR3 DNA follows: TGCAGCGTTGACCTTAGCGGGAGCTCCTACGAGCAGTACTTC.

V usage is TRBV30 and J usage is TRBJ1-1, with 8 positions matching TRBD1. Per germline, CDR1 GTSNPN and CDR2 SVGIG (reference sequence). The CDR3 has 13 residues. The trim removed 5 bases at V and 2 bases at J, leaving 4 bases unmatched. CDR3 amino acids: CAWGQGSNTEAFF. The CDR3, as DNA: TGTGCCTGGGGACAGGGATCCAACACTGAAGCTTTCTTT.

The chain recombines TRBV2 with TRBJ2-5; weak D call: TRBD2 (6 bases). This CDR3 region has 15 residues. Germline V gene data show CDR1 as SNHLY and CDR2 as FYNNEI. Trimming removed 3 bases from V and 2 bases from J, with 13 bases in between. The CDR3 loop is CASSDGRGGQETQYF. CDR3 nucleotide sequence: TGTGCCAGCAGTGATGGGCGGGGAGGTCAAGAGACCCAGTACTTC.

This rearrangement joins TRBV6-5 to TRBJ1-1; D call uncertain. Trimming shortened V by 0 bases and J by 11 bases, and 10 bases separated the two germline ends. This CDR3 is built from 12 residues. Germline V gene sequence: CDR1 MNHEY, CDR2 SVGAGI. The CDR3 DNA is TGTGCCAGCAGTTACTCGCGTACAGACGCTTTCTTT. This gives the protein CASSYSRTDAFF.

The chain is built from TRBV19 and TRBJ2-3; 12 bases match TRBD2. The CDR3 consists of 15 residues. The V segment lost 5 bases and the J segment 6 bases; nucleotides outside the gene matches: 6. The germline CDR1 and CDR2 sequences are LNHDA and SQIVND (reference sequence). The CDR3 nucleotides are TGTGCCAGTAGTTCCCCTGGACTAGCGGGGGATACGCAGTATTTT. Encoded protein: CASSSPGLAGDTQYF.

The V call is TRBV4-1, the J call TRBJ1-5; tentative D call: TRBD1 (6 bases). This CDR3 is 13 amino acids long. The germline V gene encodes CDR1 MGHRA and CDR2 YSYEKL. V was clipped by 4 bases and J by 2 bases, with 6 bases between them. The CDR3 coding sequence is TGCGCCAGCAGCCGACAGGGCAATCAGCCCCAGCATTTT. Translated: CASSRQGNQPQHF.

This clone was recorded only once. The J gene is TRBJ2-1, the V gene TRBV7-2, with 10 bases fitting TRBD2. The germline V gene has CDR1 SGHTA and CDR2 FQGNSA. This CDR3 spans 15 amino acids. With 4 bases clipped from V and 1 base from J, the junction kept 1 base outside the gene matches. CDR3 protein: CASSSLAGSYNEQFF. As DNA, the CDR3 is TGTGCCAGCAGCTCACTAGCGGGATCCTACAATGAGCAGTTCTTC.

V is TRBV6-5 and J is TRBJ1-1, with TRBD1 identical over 7 bases. With 2 bases clipped from V and 6 bases from J, the junction kept 6 bases outside the gene matches. This CDR3 has 14 residues. The germline V gene encodes CDR1 MNHEY and CDR2 SVGAGI. The CDR3 spells CASSYDRVNSEAFF. In nucleotides, the CDR3 is TGTGCCAGCAGTTACGACAGGGTTAACTCTGAAGCTTTCTTT.

Only a few counts were recorded for this clone. The V call is TRBV5-6, the J call TRBJ2-7, with 8 bases identical to TRBD2. There are 12 residues in the CDR3. V shed 5 bases, J shed 10 bases, and the junction held 8 bases outside the gene matches. CDR1 is SGHDT and CDR2 is YYEEEE in the germline V gene. CDR3 sequence (DNA): TGTGCCAGCAGAGTGGCTAGCGGGCACCAGTACTTC. Translated: CASRVASGHQYF.

This chain connects TRBV7-3 to TRBJ2-1; 10 bases fit TRBD2. V shed 3 bases, J shed 5 bases, and the junction held 10 bases outside the gene matches. From germline, CDR1 is SGHTA and CDR2 FQGTGA. The CDR3 loop spans 17 amino acids. CDR3 in DNA: TGTGCCAGCAGCTTGGGGCTACTAGCGGGAAGGAACAATGAGCAGTTCTTC. Translated: CASSLGLLAGRNNEQFF.